This TCR beta chain originates from a study of blood T cell repertoires in COVID-19 (dated by TCRdb to 2020 to 2022). In the study overall: The collaborator samples originated in the United States, Italy and Spain and spanned the acute and convalescent phases of COVID-19. The sample metadata nearly always contained a de-identified subject ID, COVID-19 status, age in years and sex. HLA class I and class II types, where available, came from metadata supplied by the sample provider rather than from assay-based typing. Samples were obtained from the ongoing ImmuneRACE study (first 160 participants) and from over a thousand subjects provided by 6 global collaborators. Subjects who had been exposed to COVID-19, were actively infected with it, or had recovered from it provided the deeply sampled blood TCRbeta repertoires that made up the dataset. The material from the prospective study consisted of cDNA or gDNA derived from T cells, B-cell-depleted T cells, or PBMCs. A freely available public database, intended as a resource for researchers studying the immune response to SARS-CoV-2, is where the repertoires were released. Results the study describes overall, beyond this receptor: The quantity of clinical and demographic metadata differed by source and by participant and was supplied without curation.

Samples from volunteer blood donors who had recovered from COVID-19 were contributed by a second Seattle source. Each collaborating institution followed its own protocols to collect whole blood in K2EDTA tubes. For TCRbeta analysis, collaborators shipped samples in one of three forms: frozen whole blood, isolated PBMCs, or DNA extracted from either of those sample types. TCRbeta CDR3 regions were amplified from genomic DNA using the immunoSEQ Assay, a bias-controlled multiplex PCR. Processing in the source paper ran as follows. The number of nucleated cells in each sample was estimated from the amplification of reference gene primers within the assay. Sequence reads were collapsed and filtered to measure the absolute abundance of every unique TCRbeta CDR3 rearrangement. For each sample, productive Simpson clonality was calculated as the square root of Simpson's diversity index across productive rearrangements. Drawn from immuneACCESS, this table holds only the in-frame rearrangements with V and J called that TCRdb kept. Clones are partly lost; checked studies trace under half to an unresolved V gene and leave the rest unexplained. The V and J calls and clone size are taken from that table; D and trimming were inferred from the DNA. This sample lists roughly 300,000 clones; about 80% were detected once. The top ten hold around a tenth of the sample.

In regard to this clone: The specificity of this receptor is unknown. There are no base qualities to consult, and no much larger clone falls within one base.

The clonotype originates from a woman aged 45-65 years who had recovered from COVID-19. What was sequenced was peripheral blood.

CDR3 sequence: CASSRGLLINVLTF. The DNA reads TGTGCCAGCAGTCGAGGCCTCCTCATCAACGTCCTGACTTTC. The chain is encoded by TRBV28 joined to TRBJ2-6; a confident D gene designation cannot be given. Including the terminal cysteine and phenylalanine, the CDR3 comprises 14 residues. Only CDR3 DNA remains: 42 bases, in frame from the first base. The germline V gene specifies MDHEN as CDR1 and SYDVKM as CDR2. V is clipped by 5 bases and J by 9 bases, and the sequence between their germline boundaries is 14 bases long.